These 18 T cell receptor beta chains originate from one sample sequenced in a study of T cell responses to AZD1222 COVID-19 vaccine. Assay: immunoSEQ multiplex PCR; the TCRdb copy retains only in-frame clones and omits some. The sample shows some 110,000 clones, more than 70% of them seen only once. Here the sequenced sample was peripheral blood, taken on day 0 of AZD1222 vaccination. The receptors here all came from an adult in good health.

This chain joins TRBV29-1 and TRBJ2-2, with a possible D match to TRBD2 (5 bases). The CDR3 has 12 amino acids. Per germline, CDR1 SQVTM and CDR2 ANQGSEA. The V and J ends lost 2 bases and 7 bases respectively, with 8 bases between them. The CDR3 is CSVERAGGELFF. CDR3 sequence (DNA): TGCAGCGTTGAACGGGCGGGCGGGGAGCTGTTTTTT.

The rearrangement links TRBV28 to TRBJ1-3; the D is unclear. Trimming left V 6 bases short and J 2 bases short, with 14 bases between. Germline lookup yields CDR1 MDHEN and CDR2 SYDVKM. This CDR3 comprises 15 residues. The CDR3: CASSPTPGAGNTIYF. In DNA, the CDR3 is TGTGCCAGCAGCCCTACTCCGGGAGCTGGAAACACCATATATTTT.

The V and J genes are TRBV6-5 and TRBJ2-2, with D perhaps assigned TRBD1 or TRBD2 (6 bases each). Trimming left V 6 bases short and J 0 bases short, with 11 bases between. Germline CDR1 reads MNHEY; CDR2 reads SVGAGI. CDR3 length: 15 amino acids. The CDR3 DNA reads as TGTGCCAGCAGCCTTAGGGGGGCGAACACCGGGGAGCTGTTTTTT. Protein sequence: CASSLRGANTGELFF.

The genes are TRBV7-9 and TRBJ1-6; the D is unclear. The CDR3 runs 15 residues. In germline, CDR1 is SEHNR, CDR2 FQNEAQ (reference sequence). V was cut by 4 bases and J by 7 bases, with 14 bases left in between. The CDR3 here is CASSSSSTYNSPLHF. DNA of the CDR3: TGTGCCAGCAGCTCCTCGTCGACTTACAATTCACCCCTCCACTTT. Full variable domain (remainder filled in from reference TRBV7-9 and TRBJ1-6): DTGVSQNPRHKITKRGQNVTFRCDPISEHNRLYWYRQTLGQGPEFLTYFQNEAQLEKSRLLSDRFSAERPKGSFSTLEIQRTEQGDSAMYLCASSSSSTYNSPLHFGNGTRLTVT.

The CDR3 sequence is CASSLQRGLGNEQFF. Here the CDR3 DNA reads TGTGCCAGCAGTTTACAGAGGGGTCTCGGAAATGAGCAGTTCTTC. J is TRBJ2-1 and V is TRBV28; tentatively, D is TRBD1 or TRBD2 (5 bases each). The CDR3 is made up of 15 amino acids. V was shortened by 2 bases and J by 7 bases, with 15 bases between the two germline ends. CDR1 and CDR2 (germline): MDHEN, SYDVKM.

This chain joins TRBV3-1 (or the pseudogene TRBV3-2) and TRBJ1-5, with 9 bases that match TRBD1. The CDR3 contains 17 residues. V was clipped by 4 bases and J by 3 bases; unmatched bases: 10. In germline, CDR1 is LGHDT, CDR2 YNNKEL (reference sequence). The CDR3 is CASSLNPGTGNNQPQHF. The CDR3 nucleotides read TGTGCCAGCAGCCTAAACCCCGGGACAGGGAACAATCAGCCCCAGCATTTT.

This clone was picked up a small number of times. The chain is built from TRBV28 and TRBJ1-1, with 9 bases that match TRBD1. CDR1 and CDR2 from the germline V gene are MDHEN and SYDVKM. V lost 2 bases and J lost 5; bases outside the gene matches: 3. CDR3 size: 14 residues. CDR3 in DNA: TGTGCCAGCAGTTTAGCCGACAGGGGGACTGAAGCTTTCTTT. As protein: CASSLADRGTEAFF.

The rearrangement joins TRBV18 to TRBJ2-1; 8 nucleotides match TRBD2. The V gene's germline CDR1 is KGHSH and CDR2 LQKENI. The CDR3 contains 16 residues. V lost 3 bases and J lost 6; bases outside the gene matches: 10. The CDR3 is CASSPWEAGAGNEQFF. The CDR3 DNA reads as TGTGCCAGCTCACCGTGGGAAGCGGGAGCTGGCAATGAGCAGTTCTTC.

V and J are TRBV19 and TRBJ1-1; D unresolved. The V gene lost 3 bases and the J gene lost 0 bases, with 8 bases spanning the gap. CDR1 and CDR2 from the germline V gene are LNHDA and SQIVND (reference sequence). This CDR3 comprises 14 residues. CDR3 in DNA: TGTGCCAGTAGTATCAGACTGATGAACACTGAAGCTTTCTTT. Translating it yields CASSIRLMNTEAFF.

V and J are TRBV25-1 and TRBJ1-1; no clear D. The CDR3 extends over 12 amino acids. V shed 3 bases and J shed 6 bases, with 8 bases lying between them. Germline V lookup: CDR1 MGHDK, CDR2 SYGVNS. CDR3 protein: CASSDGLSEAFF. The CDR3 DNA reads TGTGCCAGCAGTGATGGGTTATCTGAAGCTTTCTTT.

This rearrangement joins TRBV2 to TRBJ2-4, with no clear D. This CDR3 has 12 residues. The V end was cut by 0 bases, the J end by 3 bases, with 0 bases between. The germline V gene has CDR1 SNHLY and CDR2 FYNNEI. CDR3 nucleotides: TGTGCCAGCAGTGAAGCCAAAAACATTCAGTACTTC. It specifies CASSEAKNIQYF.

The chain joins TRBV28 to TRBJ2-5, with TRBD2 matching over 7 bases. In germline, CDR1 is MDHEN, CDR2 SYDVKM. V shed 8 bases and J 5 bases; nucleotides not matched to a gene: 11. The length of the CDR3 is 14 residues. This CDR3 reads CASGTTGGDETQYF. The CDR3 DNA reads as TGTGCCAGCGGGACTACAGGCGGTGACGAGACCCAGTACTTC.

This CDR3 reads CASRPAGLTEETQYF. The CDR3 region has the DNA TGTGCCAGTAGGCCCGCGGGACTTACCGAAGAGACCCAGTACTTC. J is TRBJ2-5 and V is TRBV19; a weak D match, TRBD2 (6 bases). This CDR3 is 15 amino acids long. V lost 6 bases and J lost 3, with 17 bases in between. Germline values: CDR1 LNHDA, CDR2 SQIVND (reference sequence).

This clone appeared a single time. The chain recombines TRBV5-5 with TRBJ2-7; a weak D match, TRBD2 (6 bases). The CDR3 consists of 16 residues. Germline V gene lookup returns CDR1 SGHKS and CDR2 YYEKEE (reference sequence). V was cut by 5 bases and J by 4 bases, with 22 bases left in between. CDR3 sequence: CASRRHPGLHPYEQYF. The CDR3 DNA follows: TGTGCCAGCAGACGACACCCGGGACTGCACCCTTACGAGCAGTACTTC.

This clone was picked up a small number of times. The V and J genes are TRBV19 and TRBJ2-1; D unclear. The V end was cut by 10 bases, the J end by 0 bases, with 16 bases between. This CDR3 has 15 amino acids. Germline assignment: CDR1 LNHDA and CDR2 SQIVND (reference sequence). This chain's CDR3 is CATRVDRSSYNEQFF. Here the CDR3 DNA reads TGTGCCACTAGGGTAGACCGTAGCTCCTACAATGAGCAGTTCTTC.

The rearrangement links TRBV6-5 to TRBJ1-2, with D perhaps TRBD1 (5 bases). The CDR3 totals 13 residues. Germline loops: CDR1 MNHEY, CDR2 SVGAGI. V gave up 4 bases and J gave up 2 bases, with 8 bases separating them. This CDR3 reads CASSSGLNYGYTF. CDR3 DNA: TGTGCCAGCAGTTCGGGACTCAACTATGGCTACACCTTC.

The CDR3 loop is CASSQGTGNQPQHF. The CDR3, as DNA: TGTGCCAGCAGCCAGGGGACCGGCAATCAGCCCCAGCATTTT. The chain links TRBV3-1 (or the pseudogene TRBV3-2) to TRBJ1-5; tentative D call: TRBD1 (5 bases). From germline, CDR1 is LGHDT and CDR2 YNNKEL (reference sequence). Trimming pared 3 bases from V and 2 bases from J, leaving 8 bases between. This CDR3 is 14 amino acids long.

The genes are TRBV2 and TRBJ2-7; 7 bases are a match to TRBD2. Germline CDR1 SNHLY, CDR2 FYNNEI. The CDR3 totals 17 residues. With V trimmed by 4 bases and J by 6 bases, 18 bases remained unmatched. The CDR3 DNA follows: TGTGCCAGCAGTGCCCGGCGGGTGGCGGGGGTACCTTCCGAGCAGTACTTC. It specifies CASSARRVAGVPSEQYF.